This T cell receptor (beta chain) was recovered during a study of cytomegalovirus exposure and HLA in healthy donors. Germline CDR1 reads MNHNS; CDR2 reads SASEGT. The CDR3 spans 11 residues. Trimming cost V 5 bases and J 9 bases, with 8 bases left between them. 13 Jbeta primers and 60 Vbeta primers were used for the PCR. TCRdb's copy holds only in-frame clones and misses some; the assay was immunoSEQ multiplex PCR. Of approximately 190,000 clones listed, about 83% are singletons. The genes are TRBV6-1 and TRBJ2-1; D unresolved. The TCR comes from a man in his forties or fifties in good health and CMV-seropositive. The sequencing sample was made of PBMCs. CDR3 in amino acids: CASSNGGEQFF. The CDR3 DNA sequence: TGTGCCAGCAGTAACGGTGGTGAGCAGTTCTTC.